This is a list of T cell receptor beta chains from one sample in a study of blood T cell repertoires in COVID-19. This table comes from immunoSEQ multiplex PCR, and its TCRdb copy is limited to in-frame clones, with some not included. The profile shows under 100,000 clones, under 85% of them singletons. The specimen was peripheral blood. All receptors derive from an elderly woman with COVID-19, enrolled during active disease. Both conserved end residues are part of each CDR3. Each record gives: J gene, clone size, V gene, CDR3 protein. For some rows the clone size is stated as once, few or many, or as a class when expanded; others skip it.

TRBJ1-2	-	TRBV18	CASSPTQQGNYGYTF
TRBJ2-7	-	TRBV29-1	CSVRDRNLAGASKRYEQYF
TRBJ1-1	few	TRBV11-1	CASSLEEGTEAFF
TRBJ2-7	-	TRBV21-1	CASSKAPHRVATSGEQYF
TRBJ2-4	-	TRBV18	CASSDLSGGAKNIQYF
TRBJ1-3	-	TRBV5-1	CASSLDIVRSGNTIYF
TRBJ2-3	-	TRBV11-2	CASKLGGTEFSTDTQYF
TRBJ2-5	-	TRBV29-1	CSVALAGKETQYF
TRBJ1-2	-	TRBV18	CASSPRTGSYGYTF
TRBJ1-3	-	TRBV6-5	CASSTRSSGNTIYF
TRBJ1-5	once	TRBV19	CASSMVQYQPQHF
TRBJ1-5	-	TRBV4-1	CASSLQGWQPQHF
TRBJ1-2	-	TRBV7-9	CASSSRQAGDGYTF
TRBJ1-6	few	TRBV6-2/TRBV6-3	CASSYSPTGPGSSYNSPLHF
TRBJ2-1	-	TRBV7-9	CASSLGGTSGAYNEQFF
TRBJ2-1	-	TRBV27	CASRALGLAGANEQFF
TRBJ1-1	once	TRBV3-1/TRBV3-2	CASSQTTGVGTEAFF
TRBJ1-1	-	TRBV6-4	CASRGQGVAEAFF
TRBJ2-7	-	TRBV28	CASRQQGVLSYEQYF
TRBJ2-6	few	TRBV18	CASTGPGQVSGANVLTF
TRBJ2-3	-	TRBV5-1	CASSLAGGADTQYF
TRBJ1-5	once	TRBV13	CASSCRTGLNQPQHF
TRBJ1-1	-	TRBV6-4	CASSPGDRGLAEAFF
TRBJ1-6	-	TRBV6-6	CASTLRWFQGGSPLHF
TRBJ1-5	-	TRBV28	CASSSTGEYSNQPQHF
TRBJ2-7	once	TRBV10-3	CAISELVGSGEQYF
TRBJ1-6	-	TRBV5-4	CASSYNRGLEYNSPLHF
TRBJ2-1	-	TRBV27	CASSRAVTGGPYNEQFF
TRBJ2-4	-	TRBV4-1	CASSPLPGTGWGTKNIQYF
TRBJ2-3	-	TRBV2	CASSSQGTNTDTQYF
TRBJ1-1	-	TRBV18	CASSRRNTEAFF
TRBJ1-5	-	TRBV10-3	CAISEDRVSTFISPQHF
TRBJ2-1	-	TRBV11-3	CASSRTGDNEQFF
TRBJ2-5	-	TRBV7-3	CASSTDSFQETQYF
TRBJ2-7	-	TRBV3-1/TRBV3-2	CASSQIPGGSYEQYF
TRBJ1-2	once	TRBV28	CASSLPDRIYGYTF
TRBJ1-1	-	TRBV12-5	CASGLGRGYTEAFF
TRBJ1-6	-	TRBV6-5	CASSQRTGQDSPLHF
TRBJ1-1	few	TRBV19	CASSIGPGREITEAFF